The 19 T cell receptor beta chains below were found in one sample sequenced in a study of shared clonotypes between healthy human individuals. Profiled with immunoSEQ multiplex PCR; TCRdb holds only in-frame clones, not every one. The sample shows over 2 million clones, 90% to 95% of them seen only once. The sample comprised naive CD4+ T cells sorted from blood. Subset defined: CD45RA+ positively selected. Receptors originate from a man aged 18 to 29 in good health.

Only one count was recorded for this clone. V and J are TRBV6-6 and TRBJ2-1; TRBD1 aligns across 10 bases. The CDR3 length is 16 residues. Germline CDR1 is MNHNY and CDR2 is SVGAGI (reference sequence). Germline trimming cut 2 bases from V and 5 bases from J; bases unmatched to any gene: 6. CDR3 amino acids: CASSYGTGVNNNEQFF. The CDR3 DNA sequence: TGTGCCAGCAGTTACGGGACAGGGGTTAATAACAATGAGCAGTTCTTC.

The count of this clone is one. The chain recombines TRBV27 with TRBJ2-7; TRBD1 aligns across 10 bases. CDR1 and CDR2 (germline): MNHEY, SMNVEV (reference sequence). The CDR3 is made up of 19 amino acids. V dropped 4 bases and J dropped 0; count of bases not matched to a gene: 15. In nucleotides, the CDR3 is TGTGCCAGCAGTTCTAGGGACAGGGGTCAACATTTGAGCTCCTACGAGCAGTACTTC. Its protein product is CASSSRDRGQHLSSYEQYF.

The V and J genes are TRBV14 and TRBJ1-1; D possibly corresponds to TRBD1 (6 bases). Germline CDR1 SGHDN, CDR2 FVKESK. CDR3 length: 16 amino acids. Deletions cut 4 bases from V and 0 bases from J, with 15 bases between. CDR3 nucleotides: TGTGCCAGCAGCCTTGGACAGCTCTTCATGAACACTGAAGCTTTCTTT. Translating gives CASSLGQLFMNTEAFF.

The V call is TRBV18, the J call TRBJ2-3; TRBD2 is a possible D gene (6 bases). Trimming shortened V by 1 base and J by 4 bases, and 12 bases separated the two germline ends. The CDR3 is 15 residues long. In germline, CDR1 is KGHSH, CDR2 LQKENI. The DNA of the CDR3 is TGTGCCAGCTCACCACTGGCTAGCGTGGCAGATACGCAGTATTTT. Translated, it gives CASSPLASVADTQYF.

The chain carries TRBV10-2 and TRBJ1-2; D gene unclear. The CDR3 is made up of 14 amino acids. Per germline, CDR1 WSHSY and CDR2 SAAADI. V was shortened by 3 bases and J by 0 bases, with 8 bases between the two germline ends. The CDR3 nucleotides read TGCGCCAGCAGTGACAGATACACTAACTATGGCTACACCTTC. It is translated as CASSDRYTNYGYTF.

The rearrangement links TRBV15 to TRBJ2-7; no firm D call. Trimming cost V 0 bases and J 0 bases, with 12 bases left between them. CDR1 is LNHNV, CDR2 YYDKDF, per germline (reference sequence). The CDR3 consists of 16 residues. The chain's CDR3 is CATSRDLLQSSYEQYF. The CDR3 DNA reads TGTGCCACCAGCAGAGATCTTCTACAGAGCTCCTACGAGCAGTACTTC.

This chain uses TRBV2 with TRBJ1-5, with D possibly matching TRBD1 (5 bases). The CDR3 is 14 residues long. With 4 bases removed from V and 4 bases from J, the gap between germline ends came to 11 bases. Germline CDR1 and CDR2: SNHLY and FYNNEI. CDR3 coding DNA: TGTGCCAGCAGTGGATCCGGGACTAATCAGCCCCAGCATTTT. This encodes CASSGSGTNQPQHF. Combining the CDR3 with reference TRBV2 and TRBJ1-5 gives the whole variable domain EPEVTQTPSHQVTQMGQEVILRCVPISNHLYFYWYRQILGQKVEFLVSFYNNEISEKSEIFDDQFSVERPDGSNFTLKIRSTKLEDSAMYFCASSGSGTNQPQHFGDGTRLSIL.

The chain uses TRBV6-6 and TRBJ1-2; 10 bases are shared with TRBD1. The length of the CDR3 is 14 residues. The J segment lost 7 bases and the V segment lost 6 bases, leaving 8 bases of the junction unmatched. In germline, CDR1 is MNHNY, CDR2 SVGAGI (reference sequence). DNA for the CDR3: TGTGCCAGCAGACCTGGACAGGGGGGAGGTGGCTACACCTTC. This translates into CASRPGQGGGGYTF.

This clone was detected only once. The same CDR3 arises from other DNA sequences in this sample as well. The J gene is TRBJ2-3, the V gene TRBV18; TRBD2 is a possible D gene (5 bases). CDR1 KGHSH and CDR2 LQKENI come from the germline V gene. Trimming left V 2 bases short and J 3 bases short, with 9 bases between. The CDR3 runs to 14 residues. As DNA, the CDR3 is TGTGCCAGCTCACCAGCATCGGGGACAGATACGCAGTATTTT. Amino acids: CASSPASGTDTQYF.

The J gene is TRBJ1-4, the V gene TRBV4-1, with D possibly TRBD1 on 5 matching bases. The CDR3 contains 14 residues. Per the germline V gene, CDR1 is MGHRA and CDR2 is YSYEKL. Trimming stripped 4 bases from V and 6 bases from J, with 12 bases between. CDR3: CASSPPGRDEKLFF. The CDR3 DNA follows: TGCGCCAGCAGCCCCCCAGGCAGGGATGAAAAACTGTTTTTT.

The V call is TRBV27, the J call TRBJ2-3, with 13 positions matching TRBD2. V was pared by 5 bases and J by 0 bases, with 8 bases of the junction left unmatched. Germline CDR1 MNHEY, CDR2 SMNVEV (reference sequence). The length of the CDR3 is 18 residues. CDR3 sequence reads: CASSPGLAGRTSTDTQYF. The CDR3 nucleotides read TGTGCCAGCAGTCCGGGACTAGCGGGGAGAACTAGCACAGATACGCAGTATTTT.

The chain joins TRBV4-1 to TRBJ2-5; D is ambiguous. CDR3 length: 16 amino acids. Germline V lookup: CDR1 MGHRA, CDR2 YSYEKL. With 1 base removed from V and 0 bases from J, the gap between germline ends came to 12 bases. The CDR3 sequence: CASSQGDRLYQETQYF. CDR3 nucleotide sequence: TGCGCCAGCAGCCAAGGCGATAGACTGTACCAAGAGACCCAGTACTTC.

The chain carries TRBV10-1 and TRBJ2-2; D perhaps matches TRBD2 (5 bases). The CDR3 covers 15 residues. Germline V gene sequence: CDR1 WNHNN, CDR2 SYGVQD (reference sequence). Trimming cost V 3 bases and J 6 bases, with 14 bases left between them. CDR3 loop: CASSEGGSPAGELFF. CDR3 bases: TGCGCCAGCAGTGAAGGAGGTAGCCCGGCCGGGGAGCTGTTTTTT.

The chain joins TRBV28 to TRBJ2-3, with 8 bases identical to TRBD2. V was clipped by 8 bases and J by 7 bases; unmatched bases: 17. This CDR3 is built from 16 residues. Germline loops: CDR1 MDHEN, CDR2 SYDVKM. The CDR3 DNA reads TGTGCCAGCCTCCCTCCGGGGGGCGGGGGGTCCAATACGCAGTATTTT. Translation gives CASLPPGGGGSNTQYF.

CDR3 sequence (DNA): TGTGCCAGCAGCTTAATAGGAAACACAGATACGCAGTATTTT. It translates to CASSLIGNTDTQYF. This rearrangement joins TRBV7-2 to TRBJ2-3; D gene ambiguous. CDR3 length: 14 residues. V lost 2 bases, J lost 2 bases, and 8 bases lay in between. Germline loops: CDR1 SGHTA, CDR2 FQGNSA.

This clone was detected only once. The chain recombines TRBV28 with TRBJ2-6; 9 bases are a match to TRBD1. With V trimmed by 3 bases and J by 2 bases, 5 bases remained unmatched. Per the germline V gene, CDR1 is MDHEN and CDR2 is SYDVKM. This CDR3 contains 17 residues. Here the CDR3 DNA reads TGTGCCAGCAGTTTTTTTGGACAGGGGACTGGGGCCAACGTCCTGACTTTC. This gives the protein CASSFFGQGTGANVLTF.

This clone was detected a few times. The chain couples TRBV30 to TRBJ2-2, with D unresolved. The CDR3 is made up of 12 amino acids. The germline gives CDR1 GTSNPN, CDR2 SVGIG (reference sequence). The germline V and J ends were trimmed by 1 base and 6 bases, with 6 bases remaining between them. CDR3 bases: TGTGCCTGGAGTGGGGTAGCCGGGGAGCTGTTTTTT. Encoded protein: CAWSGVAGELFF.

Note on this clone: Different DNA sequences within this sample yield the same CDR3. This chain joins TRBV6-5 and TRBJ2-7; TRBD1 aligns across 10 bases. CDR1 MNHEY and CDR2 SVGAGI come from the germline V gene. Losses at the gene ends were 3 bases for V and 2 bases for J; bases not matched to a gene: 4. CDR3 length equals 15 residues. The DNA of the CDR3 is TGTGCCAGCAGTTATCGGGGACAGGGGACCTACGAGCAGTACTTC. This translates into CASSYRGQGTYEQYF.

The rearrangement links TRBV11-1 to TRBJ2-1; 8 bases align to TRBD1. The trim removed 2 bases at V and 7 bases at J, leaving 7 bases unmatched. Germline V lookup: CDR1 SGHAT, CDR2 FQDESV (reference sequence). This CDR3 is 15 amino acids long. This CDR3 is CASSLRDRKINEQFF. The CDR3 DNA reads as TGTGCCAGCAGCTTAAGGGACAGGAAAATTAATGAGCAGTTCTTC.